Presented here are 6 T cell receptor beta chains from one specimen sequenced in a study of T cell responses to AZD1222 COVID-19 vaccine. Generated by immunoSEQ multiplex PCR, the TCRdb table keeps only in-frame clones and is missing some. In the table there are about 94,000 clones, roughly 90% of which are singletons. Sequences were derived from peripheral blood, sampled on day 0 of AZD1222 vaccination. Receptors were obtained from an adult in good health.

The chain combines TRBV6-1 with TRBJ1-2, with a weak D call TRBD1 (5 bases). Germline V CDR1 and CDR2: MNHNS, SASEGT. The CDR3 runs 14 residues. The germline V and J ends were trimmed by 2 bases and 1 base, with 8 bases remaining between them. The CDR3: CASSEYDSNYGYTF. The CDR3 nucleotides are TGTGCCAGCAGTGAATATGACAGTAACTATGGCTACACCTTC.

The CDR3 sequence: CASSLAGPSGEQYF. DNA for the CDR3: TGTGCCAGCAGCTTGGCGGGCCCGAGCGGCGAGCAGTACTTC. The genes are TRBV5-4 and TRBJ2-7; the D gene is possibly TRBD2 (5 bases). Germline V gives CDR1 SGHNT, CDR2 YYREEE (reference sequence). V was pared by 0 bases and J by 6 bases, with 13 bases between. This CDR3 has 14 residues.

J is TRBJ1-1 and V is TRBV6-2 or TRBV6-3; TRBD1 aligns across 7 bases. Germline CDR1 MNHEY, CDR2 SVGEGT. Unmatched junction bases numbered 8, after V lost 6 bases and J lost 4 bases. The CDR3 runs to 14 residues. CDR3 in DNA: TGTGCCAGCAGCCCCGAACAGGGGCGCACTGAAGCTTTCTTT. Residues: CASSPEQGRTEAFF.

V and J are TRBV12-3 or TRBV12-4 and TRBJ2-2; D is perhaps TRBD1 (5 bases). The CDR3 has 13 amino acids. V lost 3 bases, J lost 3 bases, and 5 bases lay in between. The CDR3 nucleotides read TGTGCCAGCAGTTTGGGGCACACCGGGGAGCTGTTTTTT. This encodes CASSLGHTGELFF.

The chain uses TRBV5-1 and TRBJ2-5; the D gene could be TRBD1 or TRBD2 (6 bases each). Trimming removed 5 bases at V and 5 bases at J, with 22 bases between. The V gene's germline CDR1 is SGHRS and CDR2 YFSETQ. The CDR3 is 16 amino acids. CDR3 protein: CASSYNGGRGGETQYF. In nucleotides, the CDR3 is TGCGCCAGCAGTTACAATGGAGGCAGGGGAGGCGAGACCCAGTACTTC.

V usage is TRBV5-5 and J usage is TRBJ2-3; 13 positions match TRBD2. This CDR3 has 18 amino acids. The V and J ends lost 4 bases and 2 bases, in that order; junction bases with no gene match: 10. Germline V gene data show CDR1 as SGHKS and CDR2 as YYEKEE (reference sequence). The CDR3 nucleotides are TGTGCCAGCAGCCTAGGACTAGCGGGGGCCGCGAACACAGATACGCAGTATTTT. Translation: CASSLGLAGAANTDTQYF.